The 9 T cell receptor beta chains below were found in one sample sequenced in a study of OX40 agonist ivuxolimab in advanced cancers. TCRdb's copy holds only in-frame clones and misses some; the assay was immunoSEQ multiplex PCR. This table has about 64,000 clones, roughly 80% appearing once. This sample comprised CD4+ or CD8+ T cells sorted from blood, obtained in a trial of the OX40 agonist ivuxolimab. The receptors come from an adult with an advanced solid tumor such as melanoma, head and neck, liver or kidney cancer.

This clone was found a few times. Within the sample, other DNA sequences also encode this same CDR3. The rearrangement links TRBV30 to TRBJ1-5; D not certain. With 5 bases removed from V and 0 bases from J, the gap between germline ends came to 8 bases. This CDR3 is built from 13 residues. Germline V gene sequence: CDR1 GTSNPN, CDR2 SVGIG (reference sequence). CDR3 DNA sequence: TGTGCCTGGTCTGTCCATAGCAATCAGCCCCAGCATTTT. This translates into CAWSVHSNQPQHF.

Of note for this clone: The germline gene is not matched at one end of the junction; a read error may be the cause. The chain uses TRBV10-3 and TRBJ1-5; D is unresolved. CDR1 and CDR2 (germline): ENHRY, SYGVKD. This CDR3 has 13 residues. CDR3 protein: CAISAGGNQPQHF. The CDR3, as DNA: TGTGCCATAAGTGCCGGGGGCAATCAGCCCCAGCATTTT.

This sequence joins TRBV2 and TRBJ1-5; tentative D call: TRBD1 (5 bases). Trimming pared 8 bases from V and 0 bases from J, leaving 8 bases between. The CDR3 loop spans 13 amino acids. Germline-derived CDR1 and CDR2 are SNHLY and FYNNEI. The CDR3 sequence: CASDRDSNQPQHF. The CDR3 nucleotides are TGTGCCAGCGACAGAGATAGCAATCAGCCCCAGCATTTT. The full variable domain, rest sourced from reference TRBV2 and TRBJ1-5, is EPEVTQTPSHQVTQMGQEVILRCVPISNHLYFYWYRQILGQKVEFLVSFYNNEISEKSEIFDDQFSVERPDGSNFTLKIRSTKLEDSAMYFCASDRDSNQPQHFGDGTRLSIL.

The chain recombines TRBV5-1 with TRBJ2-1; possibly TRBD1 or TRBD2 for D (5 bases each). Germline lookup yields CDR1 SGHRS and CDR2 YFSETQ. The CDR3 loop spans 14 amino acids. Trimming removed 2 bases from V and 8 bases from J, with 14 bases in between. CDR3 amino acids: CASSFRGPIDEQFF. The CDR3 DNA follows: TGCGCCAGCAGCTTCCGGGGCCCCATTGATGAGCAGTTCTTC.

This chain uses TRBV19 with TRBJ1-1; the D gene is possibly TRBD1 (6 bases). The CDR3 extends over 14 amino acids. Trimming removed 2 bases from V and 3 bases from J, with 10 bases in between. The V gene's germline CDR1 is LNHDA and CDR2 SQIVND (reference sequence). CDR3: CASSITGRDTEAFF. The CDR3 region has the DNA TGTGCCAGTAGTATAACAGGGCGGGACACTGAAGCTTTCTTT.

The chain links TRBV4-3 to TRBJ1-6, with a tentative D call TRBD1 (6 bases). V was clipped by 7 bases and J by 0 bases, with 22 bases between them. CDR3 length: 19 amino acids. The germline V gene has CDR1 LGHNA and CDR2 YSLEER. CDR3 DNA: TGCGCCAGCACCCCTAGGAGGGGGGAAATAAGCTCCTATAATTCACCCCTCCACTTT. It specifies CASTPRRGEISSYNSPLHF.

This clone occurred a few times. The V and J genes are TRBV14 and TRBJ2-7, with 7 bases matching TRBD1. The germline gives CDR1 SGHDN, CDR2 FVKESK. Trimming cost V 3 bases and J 6 bases; bases outside gene matches: 8. The CDR3 loop spans 14 amino acids. The CDR3 DNA is TGTGCCAGCAGCCAGGAACTCACAGGGGTCGAGCAGTACTTC. Amino acid sequence: CASSQELTGVEQYF. Looking up the rest from reference TRBV14 and TRBJ2-7 gives the full variable domain: EAGVTQFPSHSVIEKGQTVTLRCDPISGHDNLYWYRRVMGKEIKFLLHFVKESKQDESGMPNNRFLAERTGGTYSTLKVQPAELEDSGVYFCASSQELTGVEQYFGPGTRLTVT.

V is TRBV5-1 and J is TRBJ2-5; D uncertain. TRBJ2-7 matches the DNA end more closely, so the J call is doubtful. The CDR3 runs to 16 residues. Germline V CDR1 and CDR2: SGHRS, YFSETQ. The CDR3: CASSLSRTLSSYEQYF. CDR3 nucleotide sequence: TGCGCCAGCAGCTTGTCGCGCACCCTAAGCTCCTACGAGCAGTACTTC.

Only a few counts were recorded for this clone. This sequence joins TRBV19 and TRBJ1-3, with 8 bases identical to TRBD1. The V segment lost 1 base and the J segment 1 base; nucleotides outside the gene matches: 9. CDR1 is LNHDA and CDR2 is SQIVND in the germline V gene (reference sequence). The CDR3 contains 18 residues. CDR3 protein: CASSIGGGQAFSGNTIYF. In DNA, the CDR3 is TGTGCCAGTAGTATAGGAGGGGGACAGGCGTTTTCTGGAAACACCATATATTTT.